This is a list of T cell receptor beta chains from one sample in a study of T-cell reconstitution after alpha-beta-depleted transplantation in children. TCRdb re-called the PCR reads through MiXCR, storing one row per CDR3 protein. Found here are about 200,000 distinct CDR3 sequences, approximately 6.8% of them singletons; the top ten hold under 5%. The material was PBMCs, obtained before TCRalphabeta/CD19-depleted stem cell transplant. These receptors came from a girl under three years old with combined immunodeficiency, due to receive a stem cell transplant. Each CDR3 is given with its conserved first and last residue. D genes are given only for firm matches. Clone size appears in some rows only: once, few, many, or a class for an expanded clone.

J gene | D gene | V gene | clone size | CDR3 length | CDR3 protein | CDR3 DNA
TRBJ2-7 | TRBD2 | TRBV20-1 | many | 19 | CSARGVSHGLANFPYEQYF | TGCAGTGCTAGAGGGGTTTCCCATGGACTAGCCAACTTCCCCTACGAGCAGTACTTC
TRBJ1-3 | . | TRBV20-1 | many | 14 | CSARAGLSGNTIYF | TGCAGTGCTAGAGCAGGGCTCTCTGGAAACACCATATATTTT
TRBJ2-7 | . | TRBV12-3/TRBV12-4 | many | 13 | CASGRQQLYEQYF | TGTGCCAGCGGGAGACAGCAGCTCTACGAGCAGTACTTC
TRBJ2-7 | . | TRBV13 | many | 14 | CASSTRGYDYEQYF | TGTGCCAGCAGCACGAGGGGGTATGACTACGAGCAGTACTTC
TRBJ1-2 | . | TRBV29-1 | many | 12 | CSVDIVDYGYTF | TGCAGCGTCGACATAGTCGACTATGGCTACACCTTC
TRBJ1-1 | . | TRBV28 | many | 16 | CASSPRPGQGNTEAFF | TGTGCCAGCAGCCCCCGTCCCGGCCAGGGGAACACTGAAGCTTTCTTT
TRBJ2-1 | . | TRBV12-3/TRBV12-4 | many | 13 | CASSLYRDNEQFF | TGTGCCAGCAGTTTATACAGGGACAATGAGCAGTTCTTC
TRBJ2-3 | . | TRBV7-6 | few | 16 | CASSLGAGAVTDTQYF | TGTGCCAGCAGCTTAGGTGCGGGGGCCGTCACAGATACGCAGTATTTT
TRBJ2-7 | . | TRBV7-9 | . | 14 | CASSDQNRDYEQYF | TGTGCCAGCAGTGACCAGAACAGGGATTACGAGCAGTACTTC
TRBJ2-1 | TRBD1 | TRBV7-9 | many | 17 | CASSLALGQGSYNEQFF | TGTGCCAGCAGCTTAGCGCTGGGACAGGGATCCTACAATGAGCAGTTCTTC
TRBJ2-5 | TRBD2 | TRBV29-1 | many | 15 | CSVPYGLGPQETQYF | TGCAGCGTTCCTTACGGACTAGGACCGCAAGAGACCCAGTACTTC
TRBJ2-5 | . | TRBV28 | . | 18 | CASSLRLWRGERIETQYF | TGTGCCAGCAGCCTTCGGCTATGGCGGGGAGAAAGGATAGAGACCCAGTACTTC
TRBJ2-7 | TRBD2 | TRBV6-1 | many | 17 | CASSRPGTSGRGYEQYF | TGTGCCAGCAGTCGTCCCGGGACTAGCGGGAGGGGGTACGAGCAGTACTTC
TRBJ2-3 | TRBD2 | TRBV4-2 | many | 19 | CASSHGLAGRAITTDTQYF | TGTGCCAGCAGCCATGGACTAGCGGGTAGAGCCATAACCACAGATACGCAGTATTTT
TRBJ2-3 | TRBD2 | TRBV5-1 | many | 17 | CASRYDSKRGDTDTQYF | TGCGCCAGCAGATACGATTCTAAGCGGGGGGACACAGATACGCAGTATTTT
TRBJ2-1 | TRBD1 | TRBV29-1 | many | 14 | CSVEKGAGYNEQFF | TGCAGCGTTGAAAAGGGGGCGGGTTACAATGAGCAGTTCTTC
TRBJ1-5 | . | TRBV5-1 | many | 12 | CASSLNNQPQHF | TGCGCCAGCAGCTTGAACAATCAGCCCCAGCATTTT
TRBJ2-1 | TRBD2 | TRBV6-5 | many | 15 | CASSSSSGSYNEQFF | TGTGCCAGCAGCTCGTCTAGCGGCTCCTACAATGAGCAGTTCTTC
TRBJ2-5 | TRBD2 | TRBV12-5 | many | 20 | CASGLWGRRIAGDSAETQYF | TGTGCTAGTGGTTTGTGGGGGAGGAGGATAGCGGGAGATTCCGCAGAGACCCAGTACTTC
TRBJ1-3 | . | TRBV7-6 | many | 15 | CASSLGNTGGNTIYF | TGTGCCAGCAGCTTAGGCAACACGGGAGGAAACACCATATATTTT
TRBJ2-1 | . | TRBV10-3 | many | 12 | CAISGPVDEQFF | TGTGCCATCAGTGGCCCGGTCGATGAGCAGTTCTTC
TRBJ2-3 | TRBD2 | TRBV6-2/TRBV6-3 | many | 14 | CASRPLAGPDTQYF | TGTGCCAGCAGACCACTAGCGGGGCCTGATACGCAGTATTTT
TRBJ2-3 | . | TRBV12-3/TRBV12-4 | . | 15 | CASSLYLGGTDTQYF | TGTGCCAGCAGCCTCTATCTGGGGGGCACAGATACGCAGTATTTT
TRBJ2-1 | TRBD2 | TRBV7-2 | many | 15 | CASSLDGRAGNEQFF | TGTGCCAGCAGCTTAGACGGGAGGGCCGGCAATGAGCAGTTCTTC
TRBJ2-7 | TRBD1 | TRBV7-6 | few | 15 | CASSSPGQGLEEQYF | TGTGCCAGCAGCTCCCCGGGACAGGGGTTAGAAGAGCAGTACTTC
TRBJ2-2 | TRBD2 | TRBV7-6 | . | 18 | CASSPRPASGGNTGELFF | TGTGCCAGCAGCCCCCGCCCAGCTAGCGGGGGGAACACCGGGGAGCTGTTTTTT
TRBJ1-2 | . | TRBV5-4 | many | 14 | CASSLSGVNYGYTF | TGTGCCAGCAGCTTATCGGGGGTGAACTATGGCTACACCTTC